Sequencing of this T cell receptor (beta chain) was carried out in a study of blood T cell repertoires in COVID-19. Study summary: The United States, Italy and Spain provided the acute and convalescent COVID-19 samples. PBMCs, B-cell-depleted T cells, or T cells provided the cDNA or gDNA that made up the material.

The V end was cut by 0 bases, the J end by 4 bases, with 8 bases between. CDR3 length: 13 residues. Germline V gives CDR1 SGHRS, CDR2 YFSETQ. Original analysis: Cell counts per sample came from amplifying reference gene primers. The repertoire was sequenced with immunoSEQ multiplex PCR; TCRdb's copy has only in-frame clones and lacks some. V, J and clone size are those of that table, while D and trimming were read from the DNA. The sample includes 270,000 or so clones, around 86% of them seen just once. Material for sequencing was peripheral blood. The clonotype comes from a woman in her 40s who had recovered from COVID-19. The rearrangement uses TRBV5-1 and TRBJ2-7, with D unclear. The CDR3 region has the DNA TGCGCCAGCAGCTTGGGGAGCGAATACGAGCAGTACTTC. Its protein is CASSLGSEYEQYF.